This passage covers 27 T cell receptor beta chains from one sample sequenced in a study of blood T cell repertoires in COVID-19. Sequenced by immunoSEQ multiplex PCR; TCRdb stores in-frame clones only, minus some. This table holds 120,000 to 150,000 clones, 80% found once. The specimen sequenced was peripheral blood. The receptors originated from a woman between 50 and 59 years old with acute or convalescent COVID-19.

This clone came up once. This chain uses TRBV6-2 or TRBV6-3 with TRBJ1-1, with D possibly being TRBD1 (6 bases). This CDR3 has 14 residues. V gave up 0 bases and J gave up 3 bases, with 8 bases separating them. The germline V gene has CDR1 MNHEY and CDR2 SVGEGT. CDR3 sequence reads: CASSYSTGHTEAFF. In DNA, the CDR3 is TGTGCCAGCAGTTACTCAACAGGGCACACTGAAGCTTTCTTT.

The V gene is TRBV19, the J gene TRBJ2-3; D possibly corresponds to TRBD1 (6 bases). The germline V and J ends were trimmed by 7 bases and 5 bases, with 22 bases remaining between them. The length of the CDR3 is 16 residues. Germline CDR1 and CDR2: LNHDA and SQIVND (reference sequence). CDR3 sequence reads: CASKNLVGLGGDTQYF. Here the CDR3 DNA reads TGTGCCAGTAAAAACCTCGTGGGGCTAGGGGGAGATACGCAGTATTTT.

A few counts support this clone. This chain uses TRBV4-2 with TRBJ2-7; tentative D call: TRBD1 (5 bases). Trimming shortened V by 2 bases and J by 1 base, and 12 bases separated the two germline ends. Germline V gene sequence: CDR1 LGHNA, CDR2 YNFKEQ. The CDR3 sequence is 15 residues long. CDR3 nucleotides: TGTGCCAGCAGCCAACAAGCCACAGGATCCTACGAGCAGTACTTC. Its translation is CASSQQATGSYEQYF.

For the CDR3, the DNA is TGTGCCAGCAGCTTACCTGTCGAAAAACTGTTTTTT. Protein product: CASSLPVEKLFF. The gene calls are TRBV7-9 and TRBJ1-4, with no clear D. V shed 2 bases and J shed 8 bases, with 6 bases lying between them. The CDR3 sequence is 12 residues long. CDR1 SEHNR and CDR2 FQNEAQ come from the germline V gene (reference sequence).

V gene TRBV24-1 combines with J gene TRBJ2-2; 8 bases are a match to TRBD1. V shed 6 bases, J shed 3 bases, and the junction held 5 bases outside the gene matches. Per germline, CDR1 KGHDR and CDR2 SFDVKD. The CDR3 runs to 15 residues. The CDR3 loop reads CATSNQGADTGELFF. The CDR3 bases are TGTGCCACCAGTAACCAGGGGGCGGACACCGGGGAGCTGTTTTTT.

This sequence joins TRBV7-9 and TRBJ2-1, with 7 bases fitting TRBD1. V was clipped by 3 bases and J by 7 bases; unmatched bases: 9. CDR3 size: 15 residues. Germline values: CDR1 SEHNR, CDR2 FQNEAQ (reference sequence). Written as DNA, the CDR3 is TGTGCCAGCAGCTTCCAGGGATGGGGACAGAATGAGCAGTTCTTC. Protein product: CASSFQGWGQNEQFF.

This chain uses TRBV28 with TRBJ2-1; 10 nucleotides agree with TRBD1. Germline CDR1 MDHEN, CDR2 SYDVKM. V lost 4 bases to trimming and J lost 14 bases; unmatched junction nucleotides: 8. This CDR3 has 13 amino acids. CDR3 DNA: TGTGCCAGCAGTTCCCTACCGGGACAGGGGAAGTTCTTC. It codes for CASSSLPGQGKFF. Filled out from reference TRBV28 and TRBJ2-1, the complete variable domain reads DVKVTQSSRYLVKRTGEKVFLECVQDMDHENMFWYRQDPGLGLRLIYFSYDVKMKEKGDIPEGYSVSREKKERFSLILESASTNQTSMYLCASSSLPGQGKFFGPGTRLTVL.

The gene calls are TRBV7-3 and TRBJ2-3; D gene ambiguous. The germline CDR1 and CDR2 sequences are SGHTA and FQGTGA. This CDR3 has 14 residues. V gave up 2 bases and J gave up 0 bases, with 6 bases separating them. The CDR3 loop reads CASSLSSSTDTQYF. The DNA of the CDR3 is TGTGCCAGCAGCTTATCCTCTAGCACAGATACGCAGTATTTT.

V is TRBV3-1 (or the pseudogene TRBV3-2) and J is TRBJ1-1; weak D call: TRBD1 (5 bases). Germline CDR1 and CDR2: LGHDT and YNNKEL (reference sequence). V lost 4 bases, J lost 1 base, and 13 bases lay in between. The CDR3 loop spans 15 amino acids. The CDR3, as DNA: TGTGCCAGCAGCCCCCTCCTGACAGCGAACACTGAAGCTTTCTTT. As protein: CASSPLLTANTEAFF.

In its sample, this clone was seen once. The chain combines TRBV11-1 with TRBJ2-2, with D maybe TRBD2 (7 bases). The germline V and J ends were trimmed by 2 bases and 5 bases, with 12 bases remaining between them. The CDR3 loop spans 15 amino acids. Germline assignment: CDR1 SGHAT and CDR2 FQDESV (reference sequence). The CDR3 here is CASSLQGRETGELFF. The CDR3 DNA is TGTGCCAGCAGCTTACAGGGGCGGGAGACCGGGGAGCTGTTTTTT.

This sequence joins TRBV3-1 (or the pseudogene TRBV3-2) and TRBJ2-2; TRBD2 might be the D (5 bases). Trimming shortened V by 6 bases and J by 1 base, and 9 bases separated the two germline ends. The CDR3 spans 14 residues. Germline CDR1 reads LGHDT; CDR2 reads YNNKEL (reference sequence). In DNA, the CDR3 is TGTGCCAGCAGGCATCGGGGGAACACCGGGGAGCTGTTTTTT. This sequence encodes CASRHRGNTGELFF.

A few counts support this clone. The chain is built from TRBV2 and TRBJ1-1; D possibly corresponds to TRBD1 (5 bases). Germline values: CDR1 SNHLY, CDR2 FYNNEI. The CDR3 runs 12 residues. Trimming left V 4 bases short and J 11 bases short, with 14 bases between. In DNA, the CDR3 is TGTGCCAGCAGTGCATACGGGGACTTGGCTTTCTTT. Its translation is CASSAYGDLAFF.

In this sample, this clone turned up a few times. This chain connects TRBV6-2 or TRBV6-3 to TRBJ1-5, with TRBD1 matching 7 bases. CDR3 length: 12 residues. V dropped 5 bases and J dropped 5; count of bases not matched to a gene: 0. Germline V CDR1 and CDR2: MNHEY, SVGEGT. The CDR3 nucleotides are TGTGCCAGCAGTCAGGGGGATCAGCCCCAGCATTTT. It codes for CASSQGDQPQHF.

The chain combines TRBV7-9 with TRBJ1-1, with D unclear. Germline V gives CDR1 SEHNR, CDR2 FQNEAQ (reference sequence). The CDR3 covers 15 residues. V was cut by 5 bases and J by 0 bases, with 13 bases left in between. CDR3 coding DNA: TGTGCCAGCAGCACACTCTGGGCCATGAACACTGAAGCTTTCTTT. As protein: CASSTLWAMNTEAFF. Together with reference TRBV7-9 and TRBJ1-1, the CDR3 gives the full variable domain: DTGVSQNPRHKITKRGQNVTFRCDPISEHNRLYWYRQTLGQGPEFLTYFQNEAQLEKSRLLSDRFSAERPKGSFSTLEIQRTEQGDSAMYLCASSTLWAMNTEAFFGQGTRLTVV.

The V and J genes are TRBV2 and TRBJ1-1, with TRBD1 matching 8 bases. Losses at the gene ends were 9 bases for V and 4 bases for J; bases not matched to a gene: 7. The CDR3 is 13 amino acids. Germline values: CDR1 SNHLY, CDR2 FYNNEI. For the CDR3, the DNA is TGTGCCAGTTATTACAGGGGGGGCACTGAAGCTTTCTTT. Its translation: CASYYRGGTEAFF.

CDR3 coding DNA: TGTGCCAGCAGCGTAGGTTTCATGGAGACCCAGTACTTC. Translated: CASSVGFMETQYF. The V and J genes are TRBV9 and TRBJ2-5; D is ambiguous. Between the trimmed V and J ends, which lost 0 bases and 5 bases, there was a span of 8 bases. This CDR3 is built from 13 residues. Germline assignment: CDR1 SGDLS and CDR2 YYNGEE.

The chain carries TRBV18 and TRBJ2-5; D possibly corresponds to TRBD2 (5 bases). The V gene's germline CDR1 is KGHSH and CDR2 LQKENI. Trimming removed 8 bases at V and 4 bases at J, with 11 bases between. The CDR3 consists of 12 residues. CDR3 DNA: TGTGCCAGCGACCAGGCGGGAGAGACCCAGTACTTC. Its protein is CASDQAGETQYF.

The J gene is TRBJ1-1, the V gene TRBV19, with 7 bases that match TRBD1. This CDR3 spans 16 amino acids. V was pared by 2 bases and J by 1 base, with 7 bases of the junction left unmatched. The germline V gene encodes CDR1 LNHDA and CDR2 SQIVND (reference sequence). The CDR3 bases are TGTGCCAGTAGTATACCGTGGACAGGAGGGAACACTGAAGCTTTCTTT. As protein: CASSIPWTGGNTEAFF.

Remarks on this clone: Within the sample, other DNA sequences also encode this same CDR3. V is TRBV6-5 and J is TRBJ1-5; D remains unclear. This CDR3 has 13 residues. V dropped 5 bases and J dropped 1 base, with 6 bases sitting between them. Per germline, CDR1 MNHEY and CDR2 SVGAGI. The CDR3 DNA reads as TGTGCCAGCAGTCAGAGGAGCAATCAGCCCCAGCATTTT. It encodes CASSQRSNQPQHF.

Remarks on this clone: The junction and the germline gene differ at one end; a read error may be behind it. The chain employs TRBV7-9 and TRBJ2-3; 8 positions agree with TRBD1. The CDR3 spans 15 residues. Germline CDR1 is SEHNR and CDR2 is FQNEAQ (reference sequence). CDR3 residues: CASSSADRGTDTQYF. The DNA of the CDR3 is TGTGCCAGCAGCTCAGCTGACAGGGGCACCGATACGCAGTATTTT. The full variable domain, with the rest looked up from reference TRBV7-9 and TRBJ2-3, is DTGVSQNPRHKITKRGQNVTFRCDPISEHNRLYWYRQTLGQGPEFLTYFQNEAQLEKSRLLSDRFSAERPKGSFSTLEIQRTEQGDSAMYLCASSSADRGTDTQYFGPGTRLTVL.

The chain employs TRBV4-3 and TRBJ1-4; possible D gene TRBD1, 5 bases. Germline V gene data show CDR1 as LGHNA and CDR2 as YSLEER. The V and J ends lost 1 base and 2 bases respectively, with 8 bases between them. The CDR3 runs to 15 residues. CDR3 in amino acids: CASSQAPGTNEKLFF. In DNA form, the CDR3 reads TGCGCCAGCAGCCAAGCCCCAGGGACTAATGAAAAACTGTTTTTT.

The sample holds one count of this clone. This chain joins TRBV27 and TRBJ1-1; D uncertain. The germline gives CDR1 MNHEY, CDR2 SMNVEV (reference sequence). This CDR3 is built from 13 residues. The ends were cut back, 6 bases at V and 2 bases at J, with 10 bases in the middle. CDR3 in amino acids: CASSNSGNTEAFF. CDR3 nucleotide sequence: TGTGCCAGCAGCAATTCAGGAAACACTGAAGCTTTCTTT.

The chain joins TRBV4-2 to TRBJ1-5, with TRBD1 matching 8 bases. With V trimmed by 4 bases and J by 5 bases, 4 bases remained unmatched. The CDR3 length is 14 residues. From germline, CDR1 is LGHNA and CDR2 YNFKEQ. As DNA, the CDR3 is TGTGCCAGCAGCCCCGGACAGGGACATCAGCCCCAGCATTTT. Its translation: CASSPGQGHQPQHF.

The chain links TRBV27 to TRBJ1-1, with no clear D. The CDR3 is made up of 13 amino acids. Trimming stripped 6 bases from V and 0 bases from J, with 8 bases between. Germline V gives CDR1 MNHEY, CDR2 SMNVEV (reference sequence). CDR3: CASRGAVNTEAFF. The CDR3, as DNA: TGTGCCAGCAGGGGTGCGGTGAACACTGAAGCTTTCTTT.

The V and J genes are TRBV18 and TRBJ1-5; D is perhaps TRBD1 (6 bases). Between the trimmed V and J ends, which lost 3 bases and 4 bases, there was a span of 10 bases. Looked up from germline, CDR1 is KGHSH and CDR2 is LQKENI. CDR3 length: 14 residues. CDR3: CASSPDSGNQPQHF. CDR3 DNA: TGTGCCAGCTCACCGGACAGTGGGAATCAGCCCCAGCATTTT. Drawing the rest from reference TRBV18 and TRBJ1-5, the complete variable domain is NAGVMQNPRHLVRRRGQEARLRCSPMKGHSHVYWYRQLPEEGLKFMVYLQKENIIDESGMPKERFSAEFPKEGPSILRIQQVVRGDSAAYFCASSPDSGNQPQHFGDGTRLSIL.

The gene calls are TRBV29-1 and TRBJ2-5; 10 nucleotides align to TRBD2. J gave up 5 bases and V 8 bases, and 14 bases lay outside the gene matches. Germline V gives CDR1 SQVTM, CDR2 ANQGSEA. The CDR3 has 15 amino acids. The CDR3 nucleotides are TGCAGCACTGGCCGGCTAGCGGGGGTTGGGGAGACCCAGTACTTC. Translation gives CSTGRLAGVGETQYF.

The rearrangement joins TRBV28 to TRBJ2-2, with 8 bases that match TRBD2. After removal of 5 bases from V and 8 bases from J, the junction contained 10 bases not matched to a gene. CDR1 is MDHEN and CDR2 is SYDVKM in the germline V gene. The CDR3 has 15 amino acids. The DNA for the CDR3 is TGTGCCAGCAGTCCCCCGGGGGGGCCGCGTGGGGAGCTGTTTTTT. Protein: CASSPPGGPRGELFF.